The 25 T cell receptor beta chains in this list originate from one sample, sequenced in a study of identifying expanded T cells in peripheral blood. TCRdb keeps only in-frame clones here, not all; method: immunoSEQ multiplex PCR. The sample holds 55,000 to 75,000 clones; around 87% are singletons and the top ten take around 4.7%. Source material: blood. The receptors derive from a person aged 18 to 75 in good health.

This chain connects TRBV28 to TRBJ1-2; unclear D gene. The germline CDR1 and CDR2 sequences are MDHEN and SYDVKM. The CDR3 loop spans 11 amino acids. Trimming stripped 6 bases from V and 1 base from J, with 3 bases between. DNA of the CDR3: TGTGCCAGCAGGTATAACTATGGCTACACCTTC. Translating it yields CASRYNYGYTF.

The chain combines TRBV6-1 with TRBJ2-2; TRBD2 aligns across 10 bases. The CDR3 extends over 15 amino acids. Looked up from germline, CDR1 is MNHNS and CDR2 is SASEGT. J gave up 6 bases and V 5 bases, and 6 bases lay outside the gene matches. As DNA, the CDR3 is TGTGCCAGCAGTAAACTAGCGGGGACCCCCGGGGAGCTGTTTTTT. Protein: CASSKLAGTPGELFF.

The rearrangement links TRBV6-6 to TRBJ1-2; D uncertain. The CDR3 is made up of 15 amino acids. V was cut by 0 bases and J by 3 bases, with 11 bases left in between. Germline V gene lookup returns CDR1 MNHNY and CDR2 SVGAGI (reference sequence). CDR3 sequence reads: CASSYSSQNDYGYTF. CDR3 DNA: TGTGCCAGCAGTTACTCGAGCCAGAATGACTATGGCTACACCTTC.

The chain carries TRBV6-1 and TRBJ2-1; 10 nucleotides agree with TRBD2. Germline lookup yields CDR1 MNHNS and CDR2 SASEGT. This CDR3 contains 14 residues. Trimming removed 7 bases from V and 2 bases from J; junction bases left unmatched: 2. The CDR3 protein is CASTLAGTYNEQFF. Here the CDR3 DNA reads TGTGCCAGCACACTAGCGGGGACCTACAATGAGCAGTTCTTC.

The chain has TRBV19 and TRBJ1-5, with a possible D match to TRBD1 (5 bases). The ends were cut back, 9 bases at V and 7 bases at J, with 19 bases in the middle. The CDR3 runs 14 residues. In germline, CDR1 is LNHDA, CDR2 SQIVND (reference sequence). DNA of the CDR3: TGTGCCAGCTCCGCGGGGGGGGAAGGGCAGCCCCAGCATTTT. It codes for CASSAGGEGQPQHF.

The chain has TRBV28 and TRBJ2-7, with a possible D match to TRBD1 (6 bases). Trimming left V 4 bases short and J 0 bases short, with 7 bases between. CDR1 is MDHEN, CDR2 SYDVKM, per germline. The CDR3 sequence is 13 residues long. CDR3 loop: CASSSDSSYEQYF. In nucleotides, the CDR3 is TGTGCCAGCAGTTCGGACAGCTCCTACGAGCAGTACTTC.

The chain couples TRBV19 to TRBJ2-6, with D possibly being TRBD2 (5 bases). The V and J ends lost 0 bases and 1 base respectively, with 7 bases between them. The germline gives CDR1 LNHDA, CDR2 SQIVND (reference sequence). The CDR3 consists of 16 residues. The CDR3 sequence: CASSIDEGSGANVLTF. Here the CDR3 DNA reads TGTGCCAGTAGTATAGATGAGGGTTCTGGGGCCAACGTCCTGACTTTC.

The chain combines TRBV2 with TRBJ2-3, with D hard to call. In germline, CDR1 is SNHLY, CDR2 FYNNEI. The CDR3 consists of 12 residues. V lost 3 bases, J lost 10 bases, and 11 bases lay in between. The CDR3 protein is CASSDARRSQYF. For the CDR3, the DNA is TGTGCCAGCAGTGACGCCCGCCGTTCGCAGTATTTT.

CDR3 amino acids: CASKSGLAGYNEQFF. CDR3 bases: TGTGCCAGCAAATCAGGGCTAGCGGGCTACAATGAGCAGTTCTTC. The V call is TRBV27, the J call TRBJ2-1, with 8 bases lining up with TRBD2. This CDR3 has 15 residues. J was trimmed by 3 bases and V by 7 bases; bases with no gene match: 8. The germline gives CDR1 MNHEY, CDR2 SMNVEV (reference sequence).

The gene calls are TRBV6-5 and TRBJ1-5; no definite D call. Germline CDR1 reads MNHEY; CDR2 reads SVGAGI. Trimming pared 2 bases from V and 4 bases from J, leaving 6 bases between. This CDR3 is 13 amino acids long. CDR3 sequence: CASSYGWNQPQHF. The CDR3 DNA reads as TGTGCCAGCAGTTACGGGTGGAATCAGCCCCAGCATTTT.

The chain is built from TRBV10-2 and TRBJ2-3; D ambiguous. This CDR3 has 12 residues. Trimming left V 2 bases short and J 4 bases short, with 4 bases between. From germline, CDR1 is WSHSY and CDR2 SAAADI. Here the CDR3 DNA reads TGCGCCAGCAGTGAGCCAGCAGATACGCAGTATTTT. This sequence encodes CASSEPADTQYF.

V and J are TRBV11-2 and TRBJ1-1; D not resolved. Germline CDR1 SGHAT, CDR2 FQNNGV. With 1 base removed from V and 4 bases from J, the gap between germline ends came to 13 bases. There are 15 residues in the CDR3. As DNA, the CDR3 is TGTGCCAGCAGCTTAGCCCGTGACAAGATCACTGAAGCTTTCTTT. Protein: CASSLARDKITEAFF. Variable domain in full (rest from reference TRBV11-2 and TRBJ1-1): EAGVAQSPRYKIIEKRQSVAFWCNPISGHATLYWYQQILGQGPKLLIQFQNNGVVDDSQLPKDRFSAERLKGVDSTLKIQPAKLEDSAVYLCASSLARDKITEAFFGQGTRLTVV.

The chain couples TRBV5-4 to TRBJ1-4; D is perhaps TRBD1 (6 bases). Trimming cost V 4 bases and J 7 bases, with 11 bases left between them. CDR1 and CDR2 (germline): SGHNT, YYREEE (reference sequence). The CDR3 spans 13 residues. The CDR3 sequence is CASSPPRGEKLFF. In DNA, the CDR3 is TGTGCCAGCAGCCCACCCAGGGGTGAAAAACTGTTTTTT.

The rearrangement uses TRBV11-3 and TRBJ2-2; D uncertain. The CDR3 spans 14 residues. Germline CDR1 reads SGHNT; CDR2 reads YENEEA. Trimming stripped 1 base from V and 2 bases from J, with 5 bases between. CDR3 sequence: CASSLGSNTGELFF. The DNA of the CDR3 is TGTGCCAGCAGCTTAGGCAGTAACACCGGGGAGCTGTTTTTT.

The V and J genes are TRBV18 and TRBJ1-1, with a weak D call TRBD1 (6 bases). The CDR3 contains 14 residues. V lost 3 bases, J lost 4 bases, and 12 bases lay in between. The germline V gene has CDR1 KGHSH and CDR2 LQKENI. The CDR3 reads CASSPNREGTEAFF. CDR3 coding DNA: TGTGCCAGCTCACCTAACAGGGAGGGCACTGAAGCTTTCTTT.

This clone was detected only once. The V call is TRBV6-6, the J call TRBJ2-7; D might be TRBD2 (7 bases). Looked up from germline, CDR1 is MNHNY and CDR2 is SVGAGI (reference sequence). With 2 bases removed from V and 3 bases from J, the gap between germline ends came to 14 bases. CDR3 length equals 15 residues. The CDR3 DNA follows: TGTGCCAGCAGTTACGCGGCAGGGGAGGGCTACGAGCAGTACTTC. As protein: CASSYAAGEGYEQYF.

This clone was seen only once. The chain joins TRBV4-3 to TRBJ2-1; possible D gene TRBD2, 6 bases. Between the trimmed V and J ends, which lost 2 bases and 9 bases, there was a span of 17 bases. The germline V gene encodes CDR1 LGHNA and CDR2 YSLEER. This CDR3 is built from 15 residues. The CDR3 sequence is CASSQRAAGTTEQFF. DNA of the CDR3: TGCGCCAGCAGCCAACGTGCGGCGGGAACTACTGAGCAGTTCTTC.

This rearrangement joins TRBV27 to TRBJ1-5; D possibly corresponds to TRBD1 (6 bases). Germline CDR1 MNHEY, CDR2 SMNVEV (reference sequence). Between the trimmed V and J ends, which lost 7 bases and 6 bases, there was a span of 19 bases. The CDR3 totals 15 residues. The CDR3 DNA sequence: TGTGCCAGCAAACGTGGAGCAGGGGCGGGTCAGCCCCAGCATTTT. Its protein product is CASKRGAGAGQPQHF.

The chain carries TRBV30 and TRBJ1-3; 7 bases fit TRBD1. V dropped 1 base and J dropped 0; count of bases not matched to a gene: 3. The CDR3 totals 15 residues. Germline CDR1 is GTSNPN and CDR2 is SVGIG (reference sequence). The CDR3, as DNA: TGTGCCTGGAGTGAGGGGACAGCCTCTGGAAACACCATATATTTT. Its translation is CAWSEGTASGNTIYF.

This clone was seen just once. J is TRBJ1-2 and V is TRBV13, with TRBD1 as a possible D gene (6 bases). Germline V CDR1 and CDR2: PRHDT, FYEKMQ (reference sequence). Trimming shortened V by 5 bases and J by 1 base, and 14 bases separated the two germline ends. This CDR3 has 15 amino acids. The DNA of the CDR3 is TGTGCCAGCAGCCTGGGACACGGAGATAACTATGGCTACACCTTC. Translation: CASSLGHGDNYGYTF.

V usage is TRBV28 and J usage is TRBJ2-7; 7 bases agree with TRBD2. CDR3 size: 15 residues. With 5 bases clipped from V and 4 bases from J, the junction kept 11 bases outside the gene matches. Germline CDR1 and CDR2: MDHEN and SYDVKM. This CDR3 is CASSQGEGWVYEQYF. In DNA form, the CDR3 reads TGTGCCAGCAGTCAAGGGGAGGGTTGGGTTTACGAGCAGTACTTC. Filled out from reference TRBV28 and TRBJ2-7, the complete variable domain reads DVKVTQSSRYLVKRTGEKVFLECVQDMDHENMFWYRQDPGLGLRLIYFSYDVKMKEKGDIPEGYSVSREKKERFSLILESASTNQTSMYLCASSQGEGWVYEQYFGPGTRLTVT.

The sample holds one count of this clone. V usage is TRBV28 and J usage is TRBJ1-1, with D perhaps TRBD1 (5 bases). V was pared by 9 bases and J by 4 bases, with 15 bases between. The CDR3 is made up of 13 amino acids. Germline V CDR1 and CDR2: MDHEN, SYDVKM. The CDR3 is CASRARVSTEAFF. The CDR3 DNA follows: TGTGCCAGTAGGGCCAGGGTTAGCACTGAAGCTTTCTTT.

V is TRBV5-4 and J is TRBJ1-1, with 9 nucleotides matching TRBD1. Germline-derived CDR1 and CDR2 are SGHNT and YYREEE (reference sequence). The length of the CDR3 is 16 residues. With 10 bases clipped from V and 1 base from J, the junction kept 14 bases outside the gene matches. The chain's CDR3 is CASHRPGTGKNTEAFF. In DNA, the CDR3 is TGTGCCTCACATCGCCCGGGGACAGGGAAGAACACTGAAGCTTTCTTT.

V gene TRBV28 combines with J gene TRBJ1-2; D is unresolved. Germline CDR1 reads MDHEN; CDR2 reads SYDVKM. This CDR3 has 13 residues. Deletions cut 6 bases from V and 1 base from J, with 9 bases between. CDR3 bases: TGTGCCAGCAGCTTAGACTATAACTATGGCTACACCTTC. It translates to CASSLDYNYGYTF.

The gene calls are TRBV2 and TRBJ2-6; 7 bases are a match to TRBD1. Germline V CDR1 and CDR2: SNHLY, FYNNEI. The CDR3 contains 16 residues. V shed 6 bases and J 0 bases; nucleotides not matched to a gene: 5. For the CDR3, the DNA is TGTGCCAGCAGCGGGACAGCCAACTCTGGGGCCAACGTCCTGACTTTC. As protein: CASSGTANSGANVLTF.